The T cell receptor (beta chain) described here comes from a study of CXCR3-negative and CXCR3-positive naive CD8 T cells. Worth noting for this clonotype: Its antigen is unknown.

Study outcomes and limitations: CXCR3-positive naive cells had more hydrophobic TRB CDR3s than CXCR3-negative naive cells.

This CDR3 spans 15 amino acids. Per germline, CDR1 SQVTM and CDR2 ANQGSEA. UMI-labeled TRB cDNA libraries were prepared by 5' RACE. TCRdb reprocessed the 5' RACE reads and stores each CDR3 protein as one record, lacking DNA. Here the sample table reports more than 80,000 distinct CDR3 sequences. V and J are TRBV29-1 and TRBJ2-3; absent DNA, TCRdb's TRBD1 call cannot be checked. Sequencing was carried out using naive CXCR3+ CD8+ T cells from blood. Subset meaning: CD45RO-CCR7+CD27+CD95- naive CD8+ T cells expressing CXCR3 (TNR3+). The TCR originated in a human donor in good health. Some clones in this sample may be carry-over from other donors' samples. The CDR3 loop reads CSVEEGIQVADTQYF.